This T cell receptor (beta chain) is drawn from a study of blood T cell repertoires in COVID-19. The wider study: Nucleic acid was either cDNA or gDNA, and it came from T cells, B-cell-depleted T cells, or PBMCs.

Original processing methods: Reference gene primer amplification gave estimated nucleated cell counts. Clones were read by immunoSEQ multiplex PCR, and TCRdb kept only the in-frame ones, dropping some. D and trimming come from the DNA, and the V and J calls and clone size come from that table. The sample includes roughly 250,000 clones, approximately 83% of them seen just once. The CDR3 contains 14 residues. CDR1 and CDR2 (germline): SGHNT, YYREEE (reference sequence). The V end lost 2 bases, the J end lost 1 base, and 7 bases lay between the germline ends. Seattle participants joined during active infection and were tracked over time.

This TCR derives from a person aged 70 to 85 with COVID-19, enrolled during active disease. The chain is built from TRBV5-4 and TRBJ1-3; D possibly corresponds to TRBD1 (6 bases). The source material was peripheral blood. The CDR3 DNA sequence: TGTGCCAGCAGCTTAAGGGGGTCTGGAAACACCATATATTTT. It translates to CASSLRGSGNTIYF.